This is a list of T cell receptor beta chains from one sample in a study of blood T cell repertoires in COVID-19. Generated by immunoSEQ multiplex PCR, the TCRdb table keeps only in-frame clones and is missing some. The sample lists tens of thousands of clones; almost 90% were seen once. The sample comprised peripheral blood. The receptors here all came from a woman older than 75 with active or convalescent COVID-19. Each CDR3 is given with its conserved first and last residue. The D gene is left open where the match is weak. Clone size is given for some rows only: seen once, a few or many times, or a class if the clone is expanded.

d_call j_call clone_size v_call cdr3_nt cdr3_aa
NA TRBJ2-7 NA TRBV12-3/TRBV12-4 TGTGCCAGCAGGACCGGGACATCGGGCGAGCAGTACTTC CASRTGTSGEQYF
NA TRBJ1-1 NA TRBV7-2 TGTGCCAGCAGCTTAGTTGAAGGACAGAGCGAAGCTTTCTTT CASSLVEGQSEAFF
TRBD1 TRBJ1-3 NA TRBV19 TGTGCCAGTAGTGTCGACAGGGTACACTCTGGAAACACCATATATTTT CASSVDRVHSGNTIYF
TRBD1 TRBJ1-4 NA TRBV29-1 TGCAGCGTTGGGGGACAGGGGAGTGGGGAAAAACTGTTTTTT CSVGGQGSGEKLFF
NA TRBJ1-1 once TRBV6-5 TGTGCCAGCAGTTACTCGATTTTTCCCGGGGGCACTGAAGCTTTCTTT CASSYSIFPGGTEAFF
NA TRBJ2-5 NA TRBV5-4 TGTGCCAGCAGCCAACCCGGGAGAGCTACACAAGAGACCCAGTACTTC CASSQPGRATQETQYF
NA TRBJ1-1 NA TRBV5-1 TGCGCCAGCAGCTCCGGGCGGGGAGGGACTGAAGCTTTCTTT CASSSGRGGTEAFF
NA TRBJ2-7 NA TRBV6-1 TGTGCCAGCAGTGAAGTTAGCTACGAGCAGTACTTC CASSEVSYEQYF
TRBD2 TRBJ2-5 NA TRBV6-5 TGTGCCAGCAGTCCAGGACTAGCGCAAGAGACCCAGTACTTC CASSPGLAQETQYF
NA TRBJ2-1 NA TRBV27 TGTGCCAGCAGTCCTAGACCCCGGCCGAAGTTCTTC CASSPRPRPKFF
NA TRBJ2-1 NA TRBV2 TGTGCCAGCAGTAACAGGGAGAAGTTCTTC CASSNREKFF
NA TRBJ1-1 NA TRBV6-6 TGTGCCAGCACGACAAATGTTGGCACTGAAGCTTTCTTT CASTTNVGTEAFF
TRBD1 TRBJ1-6 NA TRBV5-4 TGTGCCAGCAGCGTAGGGAGGGACAGGGAATCACCCCTCCACTTT CASSVGRDRESPLHF
NA TRBJ2-5 NA TRBV5-1 TGCGCCAGCAGCCCCTACCTGACCGGGGGTCAAGAGACCCAGTACTTC CASSPYLTGGQETQYF
TRBD2 TRBJ2-1 NA TRBV4-1 TGCGCCAGCAGCCAAGACCCTAGCGGGACCCTCTACAATGAGCAGTTCTTC CASSQDPSGTLYNEQFF
NA TRBJ2-7 NA TRBV7-3 TGTGCCAGCAGCCCGAGCGGATCCTCTGCCCACGAGCAGTACTTC CASSPSGSSAHEQYF
TRBD2 TRBJ2-1 NA TRBV4-3 TGCGCCAGCAGCCCAGGACTAGCGGGAATCGGGTGGGAGCAGTTCTTC CASSPGLAGIGWEQFF
TRBD1 TRBJ2-7 NA TRBV5-4 TGTGCCAGCAGCTCCGGGACAGGCGGTATCCTCGAGCAGTACTTC CASSSGTGGILEQYF
TRBD1 TRBJ1-6 NA TRBV6-1 TGTGCCAGCAGTGAAGCTCGGGACAGGGCGAATTCACCCCTCCACTTT CASSEARDRANSPLHF
NA TRBJ1-2 once TRBV19 TGTGCCAGTAGTCTGAATCACAAAAACTATGGCTACACCTTC CASSLNHKNYGYTF
NA TRBJ1-6 NA TRBV19 TGTGCCAGTAGTATAAGACAGGTGGATTCACCCCTCCACTTT CASSIRQVDSPLHF
NA TRBJ2-2 NA TRBV18 TGTGCCAGCTCAGAAAACACGAACACCGGGGAGCTGTTTTTT CASSENTNTGELFF
NA TRBJ1-5 NA TRBV6-4 TGTGCCATCCCTCTTCAGCCCCAGCATTTT CAIPLQPQHF
NA TRBJ1-1 NA TRBV12-5 TGTGCTAGTGGTTCTAGGAAGAACACTGAAGCTTTCTTT CASGSRKNTEAFF
NA TRBJ2-3 NA TRBV7-2 TGTGCCAGCAGCTTATCGCGGGTGTCTAGCACAGATACGCAGTATTTT CASSLSRVSSTDTQYF
TRBD1 TRBJ1-4 NA TRBV6-5 TGTGCCAGCGGGGACAGGGGTACTAATGAAAAACTGTTTTTT CASGDRGTNEKLFF
NA TRBJ2-5 once TRBV19 TGTGCCAGTAGTACCGGGATGAGAGAGACCCAGTACTTC CASSTGMRETQYF
NA TRBJ2-7 NA TRBV5-6 TGTGCCAGCAGCCGCCCGCAGGGATCCGCGCAGTACTTC CASSRPQGSAQYF
NA TRBJ2-2 NA TRBV6-2/TRBV6-3 TGTGCCAGCAGTTTATCTCCGGGGACCGGGGAGCTGTTTTTT CASSLSPGTGELFF